The text below deals with one T cell receptor (beta chain). Its antigen target is currently unknown. The record has no base qualities; no much larger clone is one base away. The sample belongs to a study of blood T cell repertoires in COVID-19 (dated by TCRdb to 2020 to 2021). Study-level background: Samples from collaborators originated in the United States, Italy and Spain and spanned both the acute and convalescent phases of COVID-19. The dataset comprised deeply sampled blood TCRbeta repertoires from subjects exposed to, actively infected with, or recovered from COVID-19. The repertoires were released in a freely available public database meant as a resource for research on the immune response to SARS-CoV-2. Sample metadata almost always included a de-identified subject ID, COVID-19 status, age in years and sex. The prospective study material was composed of cDNA or gDNA derived from T cells, B-cell-depleted T cells, or PBMCs. Where HLA class I and class II types were available, the types were taken from metadata supplied by the sample provider, not from assay-based typing. Samples were obtained from the ongoing ImmuneRACE study (first 160 participants) and from 1,254 subjects provided by 6 global collaborators. Here is what the overall study found, with its caveats: The quantity of clinical and demographic metadata differed by source and by participant and was supplied without curation.

There are 17 amino acids in the CDR3, from cysteine to phenylalanine inclusive. The read is trimmed to its CDR3 DNA, 51 bases read in frame from base 1. Trimming costs V 3 bases and J 1 base, and their ends lie 17 bases apart. CDR1 and CDR2 are read off the germline V gene (reference sequence) as PRHDT and FYEKMQ. TCRbeta CDR3 regions were amplified from genomic DNA by means of the immunoSEQ Assay, a bias-controlled multiplex PCR. For the original study's pipeline: The number of nucleated cells in each sample was estimated from the amplification of reference gene primers within the assay. To quantify the absolute abundance of each unique TCRbeta CDR3 rearrangement, sequence reads were collapsed and filtered. Productive Simpson clonality was computed per sample as the square root of Simpson's diversity index over productive rearrangements. This immuneACCESS table, as held by TCRdb, lists in-frame sequences with V and J called but not all clones. Of the missing ones, under half trace to an unresolved V gene in checked studies; the others have no known cause. That table furnishes V, J and clone size, whereas the DNA furnished D and trimming. In this sample the table shows some 250,000 clones, roughly four fifths of which occur a single time. Less than 4% of the sample is taken by the ten largest.

Whole blood was collected in K2EDTA tubes by collaborating institutions according to the institutions' own protocols. For TCRbeta analysis, collaborators shipped samples as frozen whole blood, isolated PBMCs, or DNA extracted from either of those sample types. The chain was built from TRBV13 and TRBJ2-3; a weak D assignment points to TRBD2 (7 bases agree). The sequence was obtained from a woman in her late teens or twenties with acute or convalescent COVID-19. Material: peripheral blood. The CDR3 region reads CASSFLSAGAGTDTQYF. In nucleotide form, the sequence is TGTGCCAGCAGCTTTCTTTCGGCGGGGGCGGGCACAGATACGCAGTATTTT.